The clone carrying this T cell receptor (beta chain) was detected once. The data are from a study of blood T cell repertoires in COVID-19. In the study overall: COVID-19 samples from acute and convalescent phases originated in the United States, Italy and Spain. PBMCs, B-cell-depleted T cells, or T cells were the source of the cDNA or gDNA that made up the material.

V was trimmed by 2 bases and J by 1 base, leaving 11 bases between them. Germline CDR1 SEHNR, CDR2 FQNEAQ (reference sequence). The CDR3 is made up of 15 amino acids. Per the study methods: Amplification with reference gene primers provided the estimates of nucleated cell counts. Produced via immunoSEQ multiplex PCR; TCRdb's table is partial and in-frame only. The V and J calls and the clone size are those of that table, but D and trimming were determined from the DNA. The sample yields 230,000 or so clones, around 88% seen once. Recruits, aged roughly 18 to 90 years, lived in 24 US areas. This sequence joins TRBV7-9 and TRBJ2-5, with D hard to call. The origin of this receptor is a woman in her thirties or forties with acute COVID-19. Sequencing was carried out using PBMCs or T cells enriched from blood (not recorded which). The DNA of the CDR3 is TGTGCCAGCAGCTTAATGGCAGGCCTCCAAGAGACCCAGTACTTC. As protein: CASSLMAGLQETQYF.